This passage covers 25 T cell receptor beta chains from one sample sequenced in a study of early T cells in non-severe SARS-CoV-2 infection. Each CDR3 protein gets one entry after TCRdb re-called the 5' RACE reads with MiXCR. The table has 69,000 or so distinct CDR3 sequences, roughly 10% seen once. The sample consisted of whole blood. These receptors came from an adult who was a healthcare worker with PCR-confirmed SARS-CoV-2 infection or an uninfected control (not recorded which).

This clonotype came up a few times. This chain links TRBV30 with TRBJ2-5; D is possibly TRBD1 (6 bases). Per germline, CDR1 GTSNPN and CDR2 SVGIG (reference sequence). Trimming stripped 1 base from V and 5 bases from J, with 17 bases between. The CDR3 covers 15 residues. The DNA for the CDR3 is TGTGCCTGGAGTGGGCCACAGGGACCAGGGGAGACCCAGTACTTC. This codes for CAWSGPQGPGETQYF.

The rearrangement uses TRBV29-1 and TRBJ2-1, with 8 bases fitting TRBD2. Germline values: CDR1 SQVTM, CDR2 ANQGSEA. V lost 1 base to trimming and J lost 9 bases; unmatched junction nucleotides: 5. The CDR3 extends over 13 amino acids. The CDR3 DNA sequence: TGCAGCGTTGAAGCGGGAGGGCTTAGTGAGCAGTTCTTC. Its translation is CSVEAGGLSEQFF.

This clonotype has at least ten counts. This chain connects TRBV20-1 to TRBJ2-1, with a possible D match to TRBD1 (5 bases). Germline loops: CDR1 DFQATT, CDR2 SNEGSKA (reference sequence). The CDR3 has 16 residues. V lost 4 bases and J 5 bases, leaving 21 bases between the germline ends. CDR3 sequence: CSATTLIGVYDNEQFF. The DNA of the CDR3 is TGCAGTGCTACAACTCTCATAGGGGTCTACGACAATGAGCAGTTCTTC.

The J gene is TRBJ1-2, the V gene TRBV20-1, with 7 bases matching TRBD1. The CDR3 loop spans 14 amino acids. V shed 3 bases and J 3 bases; nucleotides not matched to a gene: 7. Looked up from germline, CDR1 is DFQATT and CDR2 is SNEGSKA (reference sequence). The CDR3 reads CSAREGALDYGYTF. CDR3 nucleotides: TGCAGTGCTAGGGAGGGGGCCTTAGACTATGGCTACACCTTC.

This clonotype was observed a few times. The chain employs TRBV20-1 and TRBJ1-5; D is possibly TRBD1 (5 bases). V was pared by 3 bases and J by 2 bases, with 11 bases between. Germline lookup yields CDR1 DFQATT and CDR2 SNEGSKA (reference sequence). The CDR3 length is 14 residues. DNA of the CDR3: TGCAGTGCTAGCCAGGGAGGGCGCAATCAGCCCCAGCATTTT. Protein sequence: CSASQGGRNQPQHF.

This clonotype has a count of ten or more. The chain links TRBV29-1 to TRBJ2-7; D possibly corresponds to TRBD1 (6 bases). V shed 6 bases and J shed 2 bases, with 14 bases lying between them. Germline CDR1 is SQVTM and CDR2 is ANQGSEA. There are 13 residues in the CDR3. CDR3 bases: TGCAGCGTCTCTCGGGACATCGCCTACGAGCAGTACTTC. Encoded protein: CSVSRDIAYEQYF.

This clonotype was recorded many times. The chain employs TRBV5-6 and TRBJ2-1, with D unresolved. Deletions cut 0 bases from V and 3 bases from J, with 7 bases between. Per the germline V gene, CDR1 is SGHDT and CDR2 is YYEEEE. There are 14 residues in the CDR3. The CDR3 DNA sequence: TGTGCCAGCAGCTTGGACGGCGGCTACAATGAGCAGTTCTTC. Protein: CASSLDGGYNEQFF.

This clonotype was recorded at least ten times. This sequence joins TRBV7-9 and TRBJ2-2; no clear D gene. This CDR3 has 11 amino acids. The germline CDR1 and CDR2 sequences are SEHNR and FQNEAQ (reference sequence). Trimming shortened V by 5 bases and J by 3 bases, and 1 base separated the two germline ends. The CDR3 DNA reads as TGTGCCAGCAGCCACACCGGGGAGCTGTTTTTT. Translating gives CASSHTGELFF.

Here the CDR3 DNA reads TGTGCCAGCAGCTTAACGGCTAGCGGGGGGGCGTCCTACAATGAGCAGTTCTTC. Translated, it gives CASSLTASGGASYNEQFF. The rearrangement joins TRBV7-8 to TRBJ2-1; TRBD2 matches at 12 bases. J lost 1 base, V lost 2 bases, and 6 bases had no gene match. This CDR3 comprises 18 residues. The V gene's germline CDR1 is SGHVS and CDR2 FQNEAQ.

This clonotype has at least ten counts. This rearrangement joins TRBV29-1 to TRBJ2-1; possibly TRBD2 for D (6 bases). This CDR3 has 12 amino acids. The V end was cut by 6 bases, the J end by 9 bases, with 15 bases between. Germline V gene lookup returns CDR1 SQVTM and CDR2 ANQGSEA. CDR3 DNA: TGCAGCGTAGCCACTAGCCCCGTTGAGCAGTTCTTC. This translates into CSVATSPVEQFF.

Comments on this clonotype: Since a much larger clone is just one base distant, this may be a read error. This sequence joins TRBV4-2 and TRBJ2-3; D could derive from TRBD1 or TRBD2 (5 bases each). Per the germline V gene, CDR1 is LGHNA and CDR2 is YNFKEQ. The CDR3 has 15 amino acids. CDR3 in DNA: TGTGCCAGCAGCCAAGTGGGGACCAGCACAGATACGAAGTATTTT. Protein product: CASSQVGTSTDTKYF.

The sample holds one count of this clonotype. At one boundary the junction diverges from the germline segment, which might be a read error. This chain uses TRBV11-3 with TRBJ2-3, with 13 positions matching TRBD2. Germline CDR1 is SGHNT and CDR2 is YENEEA. The CDR3 sequence is 16 residues long. The CDR3 spells CTSSSGTSGVYDTQYF. CDR3 DNA: TGTACCAGCAGCTCAGGGACTAGCGGGGTCTACGATACGCAGTATTTT.

The sample holds many counts of this clonotype. V is TRBV4-3 and J is TRBJ2-6; 8 bases map to TRBD1. The CDR3 is 17 amino acids. V shed 1 base and J 3 bases; nucleotides not matched to a gene: 5. CDR1 is LGHNA, CDR2 YSLEER, per germline. The CDR3 sequence: CASSQAGGAVGANVLTF. As DNA, the CDR3 is TGCGCCAGCAGCCAAGCAGGGGGCGCGGTTGGGGCCAACGTCCTGACTTTC.

This clonotype was seen ten or more times. This rearrangement joins TRBV29-1 to TRBJ2-3, with D possibly matching TRBD1 (5 bases). With 7 bases removed from V and 4 bases from J, the gap between germline ends came to 15 bases. The length of the CDR3 is 13 residues. The germline V gene encodes CDR1 SQVTM and CDR2 ANQGSEA. This chain's CDR3 is CSAEKQGADTQYF. CDR3 DNA: TGCAGCGCCGAAAAACAAGGGGCAGATACGCAGTATTTT.

This clonotype was detected once. A read error may explain this, as a much larger clone is one base away. The genes are TRBV2 and TRBJ1-1, with D possibly matching TRBD1 (6 bases). Per the germline V gene, CDR1 is SNHLY and CDR2 is FYNNEI. The CDR3 covers 16 residues. Trimming shortened V by 7 bases and J by 0 bases, and 18 bases separated the two germline ends. The CDR3 region is CASTTLNRELNTEAFF. The CDR3, as DNA: TGTGCCAGCACTACACTTAACAGGGAATTGAACACTGAAGCTTTCTTT.

The V gene is TRBV12-3 or TRBV12-4, the J gene TRBJ2-2; TRBD2 matches at 10 bases. Unmatched junction bases numbered 3, after V lost 6 bases and J lost 5 bases. This CDR3 is 14 amino acids long. The CDR3 spells CASRLAGVTGELFF. CDR3 bases: TGTGCCAGCAGGCTAGCGGGAGTTACCGGGGAGCTGTTTTTT.

The sample holds many counts of this clonotype. This chain uses TRBV29-1 with TRBJ1-1; 8 nucleotides line up with TRBD1. The CDR3 extends over 13 amino acids. Germline CDR1 SQVTM, CDR2 ANQGSEA. With V trimmed by 4 bases and J by 3 bases, 4 bases remained unmatched. The CDR3 sequence: CSVATGGDTEAFF. CDR3 DNA sequence: TGCAGCGTTGCCACAGGGGGGGACACTGAAGCTTTCTTT.

With respect to this clonotype: Given a much more abundant clone one base away, this may be a read error. The J gene is TRBJ2-7, the V gene TRBV25-1; D call uncertain. Germline assignment: CDR1 MGHDK and CDR2 SYGVNS. The CDR3 sequence is 10 residues long. CDR3 amino acids: CASNENEQYF. The CDR3 DNA sequence: TGTGCCAGCAATGAAAACGAGCAGTACTTC.

This clonotype showed up just a few times. This chain joins TRBV18 and TRBJ2-6, with 10 nucleotides matching TRBD1. Trimming removed 6 bases from V and 0 bases from J; junction bases left unmatched: 5. In germline, CDR1 is KGHSH, CDR2 LQKENI. The CDR3 totals 17 residues. CDR3 region: CASSPRTGGSGANVLTF. CDR3 DNA: TGTGCCAGCTCTCCAAGGACAGGGGGCTCTGGGGCCAACGTCCTGACTTTC.

This clonotype was seen repeatedly, ten times or more. The rearrangement links TRBV28 to TRBJ1-3; maybe TRBD1 (6 bases). V lost 8 bases to trimming and J lost 4 bases, with 24 bases between them. The germline gives CDR1 MDHEN, CDR2 SYDVKM. CDR3 length equals 17 residues. DNA of the CDR3: TGTGCCAGCTGTACCGGGGGCGAAGACGCGGCAGGAAACACCATATATTTT. Protein sequence: CASCTGGEDAAGNTIYF.

This clonotype was seen repeatedly, ten times or more. This chain connects TRBV6-2 or TRBV6-3 to TRBJ1-5; 7 bases align to TRBD1. The trim removed 8 bases at V and 4 bases at J, leaving 5 bases unmatched. CDR3 length: 13 residues. From germline, CDR1 is MNHEY and CDR2 SVGEGT. The CDR3: CASVDRANQPQHF. The CDR3 bases are TGTGCCAGCGTCGACAGGGCGAATCAGCCCCAGCATTTT.

This clonotype appeared a few times. The J gene is TRBJ2-1, the V gene TRBV29-1; D unclear. Between the trimmed V and J ends, which lost 5 bases and 0 bases, there was a span of 11 bases. The CDR3 length is 14 residues. The V gene's germline CDR1 is SQVTM and CDR2 ANQGSEA. Here the CDR3 DNA reads TGCAGCGTTCTGACACCTGACTCCTACAATGAGCAGTTCTTC. As protein: CSVLTPDSYNEQFF.

The chain employs TRBV7-6 and TRBJ1-1; TRBD1 might be the D (5 bases). Germline CDR1 SGHVS, CDR2 FNYEAQ. Trimming removed 2 bases from V and 4 bases from J, with 14 bases in between. The CDR3 has 15 residues. CDR3 DNA sequence: TGTGCCAGCAGCTTATCAGCGCAGGGTGGCACTGAAGCTTTCTTT. Its translation: CASSLSAQGGTEAFF.

This clonotype was counted many times. The rearrangement joins TRBV19 to TRBJ2-3, with 9 bases fitting TRBD2. Germline V gives CDR1 LNHDA, CDR2 SQIVND (reference sequence). CDR3 length equals 14 residues. Losses at the gene ends were 6 bases for V and 10 bases for J; bases not matched to a gene: 11. CDR3 in amino acids: CASSPGLAGLAQYF. DNA for the CDR3: TGTGCCAGTAGCCCCGGGCTAGCGGGATTGGCGCAGTATTTT.

The rearrangement uses TRBV6-2 or TRBV6-3 and TRBJ2-2; D assignment may be TRBD1 or TRBD2 (5 bases each). The CDR3 covers 13 residues. Germline V lookup: CDR1 MNHEY, CDR2 SVGEGT. V was shortened by 2 bases and J by 6 bases, with 7 bases between the two germline ends. The CDR3, as DNA: TGTGCCAGCAGTTACCGAGGGGCCGGGGAGCTGTTTTTT. Translated, it gives CASSYRGAGELFF.